The 18 T cell receptor beta chains below come from one sample, sequenced in a study of blood T cell repertoires in COVID-19. Clones were read by immunoSEQ multiplex PCR, and TCRdb kept only the in-frame ones, dropping some. The profile covers 180,000 or so clones, with approximately 89% appearing a single time and roughly 4% taken by the ten largest. Sequences were obtained from peripheral blood. These receptors all stem from a woman aged 25 to 39 with acute or convalescent COVID-19.

The V and J genes are TRBV2 and TRBJ2-7; maybe TRBD2 (7 bases). This CDR3 spans 17 amino acids. Germline lookup yields CDR1 SNHLY and CDR2 FYNNEI. The ends were cut back, 4 bases at V and 2 bases at J, with 21 bases in the middle. CDR3 in amino acids: CASSGEGGAITPYEQYF. CDR3 in DNA: TGTGCCAGCAGTGGTGAAGGGGGGGCGATTACCCCCTACGAGCAGTACTTC.

The chain joins TRBV6-5 to TRBJ1-5, with D perhaps matching TRBD1 (6 bases). The germline CDR1 and CDR2 sequences are MNHEY and SVGAGI. CDR3 length: 14 amino acids. Between the trimmed V and J ends, which lost 6 bases and 6 bases, there was a span of 15 bases. This CDR3 is CASRSGTTGQPQHF. The CDR3 bases are TGTGCCAGCAGGTCCGGGACGACAGGTCAGCCCCAGCATTTT.

This clone appeared a single time. The J gene is TRBJ2-7, the V gene TRBV28; 13 bases agree with TRBD2. The CDR3 loop spans 16 amino acids. V lost 5 bases and J lost 3; bases outside the gene matches: 7. In germline, CDR1 is MDHEN, CDR2 SYDVKM. The CDR3 region has the DNA TGTGCCAGCAGTGCCCCACTAGCGGGAGGGGTCTACGAGCAGTACTTC. This encodes CASSAPLAGGVYEQYF.

This chain connects TRBV7-9 to TRBJ1-3; D remains ambiguous. The germline CDR1 and CDR2 sequences are SEHNR and FQNEAQ (reference sequence). The CDR3 loop spans 14 amino acids. V was shortened by 7 bases and J by 4 bases, with 14 bases between the two germline ends. CDR3 bases: TGTGCCAGCACCCCTCCCAACTCCGGAAACACCATATATTTT. It encodes CASTPPNSGNTIYF.

The chain couples TRBV29-1 to TRBJ2-2; the D is unclear. This CDR3 is 13 amino acids long. The V gene's germline CDR1 is SQVTM and CDR2 ANQGSEA. V dropped 6 bases and J dropped 1 base, with 9 bases sitting between them. This chain's CDR3 is CSVLGGNTGELFF. CDR3 bases: TGCAGCGTGTTAGGCGGGAACACCGGGGAGCTGTTTTTT.

V and J are TRBV21-1 and TRBJ2-7; TRBD2, the table's D call, was not compared with the DNA. TRBV21-1 is a documented pseudogene. The length of the CDR3 is 13 residues. The CDR3 DNA reads TGTGCCAGCAGCAAGGGGACTGTCTCCGAGCAGTACTTC. It specifies CASSKGTVSEQYF.

CDR3 DNA: TGTGCCAGCAGTCCGGGACAGGGGACGGATACGCAGTATTTT. It specifies CASSPGQGTDTQYF. The rearrangement links TRBV28 to TRBJ2-3; 10 bases match TRBD1. V shed 5 bases and J 6 bases; nucleotides not matched to a gene: 5. Germline assignment: CDR1 MDHEN and CDR2 SYDVKM. The CDR3 spans 14 residues. The full variable domain, rest sourced from reference TRBV28 and TRBJ2-3, is DVKVTQSSRYLVKRTGEKVFLECVQDMDHENMFWYRQDPGLGLRLIYFSYDVKMKEKGDIPEGYSVSREKKERFSLILESASTNQTSMYLCASSPGQGTDTQYFGPGTRLTVL.

The chain uses TRBV30 and TRBJ2-2, with D perhaps matching TRBD1 (5 bases). Germline V gene lookup returns CDR1 GTSNPN and CDR2 SVGIG (reference sequence). The CDR3 is made up of 14 amino acids. The ends were cut back, 5 bases at V and 1 base at J, with 11 bases in the middle. The CDR3 reads CAWGAGWNTGELFF. CDR3 bases: TGTGCCTGGGGGGCAGGGTGGAACACCGGGGAGCTGTTTTTT.

There are many counts of this clone. V is TRBV7-2 and J is TRBJ1-4; D possibly corresponds to TRBD1 (6 bases). V was cut by 5 bases and J by 6 bases, with 13 bases left in between. The CDR3 is 14 amino acids. Germline V CDR1 and CDR2: SGHTA, FQGNSA. CDR3 loop: CASSPMGHDEKLFF. As DNA, the CDR3 is TGTGCCAGCAGCCCCATGGGACACGATGAAAAACTGTTTTTT.

Comment on this clone: This CDR3 is also generated by other DNA sequences in the sample. The chain is built from TRBV12-3 or TRBV12-4 and TRBJ2-3; D gene ambiguous. CDR3 size: 11 residues. The V and J ends lost 3 bases and 5 bases respectively, with 3 bases between them. Here the CDR3 DNA reads TGTGCCAGCAGTTTCAGAGATACGCAGTATTTT. Amino acid sequence: CASSFRDTQYF.

The chain has TRBV24-1 and TRBJ2-5, with D possibly being TRBD1 (5 bases). V gave up 4 bases and J gave up 4 bases, with 12 bases separating them. The CDR3 contains 14 residues. CDR1 is KGHDR, CDR2 SFDVKD, per germline. CDR3 protein: CATSEPDSLETQYF. The CDR3 DNA sequence: TGTGCCACCAGTGAGCCCGACAGTTTAGAGACCCAGTACTTC.

Only a few counts were recorded for this clone. The gene calls are TRBV30 and TRBJ2-1, with 11 positions matching TRBD1. The CDR3 consists of 13 residues. In germline, CDR1 is GTSNPN, CDR2 SVGIG (reference sequence). V shed 5 bases, J shed 5 bases, and the junction held 2 bases outside the gene matches. The CDR3 protein is CAWGQGANNEQFF. DNA for the CDR3: TGTGCCTGGGGACAGGGGGCAAACAATGAGCAGTTCTTC.

The gene calls are TRBV5-4 and TRBJ1-2; TRBD1 aligns across 7 bases. The CDR3 has 13 residues. In germline, CDR1 is SGHNT, CDR2 YYREEE (reference sequence). The trim removed 0 bases at V and 6 bases at J, leaving 2 bases unmatched. The CDR3 reads CASSLDGTDGYTF. The CDR3 nucleotides are TGTGCCAGCAGCTTGGATGGGACAGATGGCTACACCTTC.

The chain has TRBV6-1 and TRBJ2-1; 10 bases fit TRBD2. Unmatched junction bases numbered 14, after V lost 2 bases and J lost 1 base. The CDR3 contains 20 residues. CDR1 MNHNS and CDR2 SASEGT come from the germline V gene. CDR3 residues: CASSEKQASGSRGSYNEQFF. CDR3 nucleotides: TGTGCCAGCAGTGAAAAACAGGCTAGCGGGAGCCGGGGATCCTACAATGAGCAGTTCTTC.

In its sample, this clone was seen once. The J gene is TRBJ1-1, the V gene TRBV5-6; D not certain. Germline CDR1 reads SGHDT; CDR2 reads YYEEEE. The CDR3 length is 14 residues. V was cut by 2 bases and J by 1 base, with 9 bases left in between. CDR3 region: CASSFKAANTEAFF. The CDR3 bases are TGTGCCAGCAGCTTTAAAGCCGCGAACACTGAAGCTTTCTTT.

V and J are TRBV3-1 (or the pseudogene TRBV3-2) and TRBJ1-2; D remains unclear. V dropped 5 bases and J dropped 8 bases, with 9 bases sitting between them. Per germline, CDR1 LGHDT and CDR2 YNNKEL (reference sequence). This CDR3 contains 11 residues. CDR3 DNA: TGTGCCAGCAGCTACGCAGGCGGCTACACCTTC. It translates to CASSYAGGYTF.

CDR3 nucleotide sequence: TGTGCCAGCAGCTTGAACCCTACAGGCTCCTACGAGCAGTACTTC. Translating gives CASSLNPTGSYEQYF. The rearrangement joins TRBV5-4 to TRBJ2-7; TRBD1 might be the D (5 bases). Germline CDR1 and CDR2: SGHNT and YYREEE (reference sequence). V was pared by 1 base and J by 0 bases, with 11 bases between. The CDR3 runs to 15 residues.

This clone appeared a few times. V and J are TRBV2 and TRBJ2-1; 10 bases fit TRBD2. The CDR3 is 17 residues long. The V and J ends lost 3 bases and 7 bases, in that order; junction bases with no gene match: 12. Germline values: CDR1 SNHLY, CDR2 FYNNEI. CDR3 amino acids: CASSDSSSGSRSNEQFF. CDR3 coding DNA: TGTGCCAGCAGTGATTCGTCTAGCGGGAGTCGATCTAATGAGCAGTTCTTC.